Below, 18 T cell receptor beta chains from the same sample are listed, as sequenced in a study of OX40 agonist ivuxolimab in advanced cancers. TCRdb's copy holds only in-frame clones and misses some; the assay was immunoSEQ multiplex PCR. The sample gives about 13,000 clones, roughly two thirds of which show up once; 26% is in the top ten. The source material was CD4+ or CD8+ T cells sorted from blood, sampled in a trial of the OX40 agonist ivuxolimab. These receptors came from an adult with an advanced solid tumor such as melanoma, head and neck, liver or kidney cancer.

In this sample, this clone turned up a few times. The chain carries TRBV30 and TRBJ2-1; TRBD2 might be the D (6 bases). Germline V gene sequence: CDR1 GTSNPN, CDR2 SVGIG (reference sequence). V lost 0 bases and J 8 bases, leaving 8 bases between the germline ends. This CDR3 is 12 amino acids long. CDR3 residues: CAWSVWGDEQFF. The CDR3 region has the DNA TGTGCCTGGAGTGTCTGGGGGGATGAGCAGTTCTTC.

This clone was observed a single time. This chain joins TRBV9 and TRBJ1-1; D might be TRBD1 (6 bases). The CDR3 sequence is 14 residues long. Germline values: CDR1 SGDLS, CDR2 YYNGEE. The V gene lost 3 bases and the J gene lost 4 bases, with 13 bases spanning the gap. The CDR3 protein is CASSETGSFTEAFF. The CDR3 DNA is TGTGCCAGCAGCGAAACAGGGAGTTTCACTGAAGCTTTCTTT.

This clone was picked up one time. CDR3 in DNA: TGCGCCAGCAGTGACTTTGGACAGCATGAAGCTTTCTTT. Protein sequence: CASSDFGQHEAFF. The chain carries TRBV10-1 and TRBJ1-1, with a weak D call TRBD1 (6 bases). This CDR3 contains 13 residues. Trimming pared 3 bases from V and 7 bases from J, leaving 12 bases between. In germline, CDR1 is WNHNN, CDR2 SYGVQD (reference sequence).

V is TRBV4-3 and J is TRBJ2-5, with D perhaps TRBD2 (5 bases). CDR3 size: 15 residues. Trimming removed 1 base at V and 5 bases at J, with 14 bases between. Germline lookup yields CDR1 LGHNA and CDR2 YSLEER. The CDR3 DNA sequence: TGCGCCAGCAGCCAAGGACAAAGAAGGGAGGAGACCCAGTACTTC. This sequence encodes CASSQGQRREETQYF.

This clone was found a few times. The genes are TRBV28 and TRBJ2-1, with 9 bases matching TRBD2. V was pared by 6 bases and J by 8 bases, with 14 bases of the junction left unmatched. The CDR3 has 16 residues. Germline assignment: CDR1 MDHEN and CDR2 SYDVKM. In nucleotides, the CDR3 is TGTGCCAGCAGACATAGGCGGGGGGGGCCAGGCGATGAGCAGTTCTTC. Translation: CASRHRRGGPGDEQFF.

The rearrangement uses TRBV27 and TRBJ2-1; D is undetermined. Germline V CDR1 and CDR2: MNHEY, SMNVEV (reference sequence). The CDR3 sequence is 13 residues long. V lost 1 base and J lost 4, with 5 bases in between. CDR3: CASSLYGYNEQFF. CDR3 nucleotide sequence: TGTGCCAGCAGTTTATATGGGTACAATGAGCAGTTCTTC.

The CDR3 nucleotides read TGTGCCAGCAGTTTCGGTCTGGCGGGAGTCTTCGGTGAGCAGTACTTC. This codes for CASSFGLAGVFGEQYF. The chain couples TRBV28 to TRBJ2-7, with 7 bases lining up with TRBD2. The length of the CDR3 is 16 residues. V was clipped by 3 bases and J by 7 bases; unmatched bases: 15. In germline, CDR1 is MDHEN, CDR2 SYDVKM.

At least ten counts were recorded for this clone. Within the sample, other DNA sequences also encode this same CDR3. The CDR3 reads CASSIEETQYF. The CDR3 nucleotides read TGTGCCAGTAGTATTGAAGAGACCCAGTACTTC. The chain links TRBV19 to TRBJ2-5; D call uncertain. CDR1 is LNHDA and CDR2 is SQIVND in the germline V gene (reference sequence). The CDR3 has 11 amino acids. The V end lost 3 bases, the J end lost 3 bases, and 2 bases lay between the germline ends. Combining the CDR3 with reference TRBV19 and TRBJ2-5 gives the whole variable domain DGGITQSPKYLFRKEGQNVTLSCEQNLNHDAMYWYRQDPGQGLRLIYYSQIVNDFQKGDIAEGYSVSREKKESFPLTVTSAQKNPTAFYLCASSIEETQYFGPGTRLLVL.

The chain uses TRBV30 and TRBJ1-5; D might be TRBD1 (5 bases). Germline CDR1 reads GTSNPN; CDR2 reads SVGIG (reference sequence). Trimming stripped 3 bases from V and 6 bases from J, with 9 bases between. The CDR3 is made up of 12 amino acids. CDR3 amino acids: CAWRQEGQPQHF. The CDR3 region has the DNA TGTGCCTGGAGACAGGAGGGTCAGCCCCAGCATTTT.

The gene calls are TRBV19 and TRBJ1-2; no definite D call. The CDR3 covers 15 residues. Trimming stripped 3 bases from V and 3 bases from J, with 14 bases between. Germline V gives CDR1 LNHDA, CDR2 SQIVND (reference sequence). CDR3 DNA: TGTGCCAGTAGTATGCCCCCGGCAGTGTACTATGGCTACACCTTC. This sequence encodes CASSMPPAVYYGYTF.

This sequence joins TRBV5-4 and TRBJ2-7, with D uncertain. V lost 0 bases to trimming and J lost 7 bases, with 8 bases between them. Germline CDR1 and CDR2: SGHNT and YYREEE (reference sequence). CDR3 length equals 12 residues. CDR3 amino acids: CASSLGGVEQYF. CDR3 bases: TGTGCCAGCAGCTTGGGTGGGGTTGAGCAGTACTTC.

This clone was detected only a few times. The V and J genes are TRBV10-1 and TRBJ2-1; D uncertain. Germline V CDR1 and CDR2: WNHNN, SYGVQD (reference sequence). The CDR3 loop spans 13 amino acids. V lost 7 bases, J lost 8 bases, and 15 bases lay in between. The CDR3 DNA reads as TGCGCCAGCATTAATAACGGTTTTCATGAGCAGTTCTTC. Translated, it gives CASINNGFHEQFF.

This chain uses TRBV4-1 with TRBJ1-2; D is undetermined. V gave up 1 base and J gave up 5 bases, with 11 bases separating them. The germline V gene has CDR1 MGHRA and CDR2 YSYEKL. The CDR3 covers 14 residues. The CDR3 loop reads CASSQVEGGYGYTF. The CDR3 DNA follows: TGCGCCAGCAGCCAAGTTGAAGGAGGGTATGGCTACACCTTC.

This chain uses TRBV7-3 with TRBJ2-2; D call uncertain. Trimming cost V 5 bases and J 6 bases, with 7 bases left between them. Looked up from germline, CDR1 is SGHTA and CDR2 is FQGTGA. This CDR3 has 12 residues. In DNA, the CDR3 is TGTGCCAGCAGCCCCCCGTCCGGGGAGCTGTTTTTT. Translated: CASSPPSGELFF.

A few counts support this clone. The V gene is TRBV28, the J gene TRBJ2-3; 7 bases are a match to TRBD2. CDR1 MDHEN and CDR2 SYDVKM come from the germline V gene. This CDR3 has 18 amino acids. With 2 bases clipped from V and 2 bases from J, the junction kept 13 bases outside the gene matches. CDR3 sequence (DNA): TGTGCCAGCAGTTTACTAGCGGAAGAGGCCCCTAACACAGATACGCAGTATTTT. Its translation is CASSLLAEEAPNTDTQYF.

This clone has only a few counts. V usage is TRBV27 and J usage is TRBJ2-6, with D unclear. V lost 6 bases and J 0 bases, leaving 6 bases between the germline ends. Per germline, CDR1 MNHEY and CDR2 SMNVEV (reference sequence). The CDR3 totals 14 residues. For the CDR3, the DNA is TGTGCCAGCAGCCAAGCCTCTGGGGCCAACGTCCTGACTTTC. The encoded protein is CASSQASGANVLTF.

A few counts support this clone. The chain couples TRBV29-1 to TRBJ2-3; 11 nucleotides agree with TRBD1. The germline gives CDR1 SQVTM, CDR2 ANQGSEA. Trimming took 6 bases from V and 2 from J; bases not matched to a gene: 7. This CDR3 has 15 amino acids. The CDR3, as DNA: TGCAGCGTCGCCTGGACAGGGGGCTTCACAGATACGCAGTATTTT. It yields the protein CSVAWTGGFTDTQYF.

This clone was detected once. This sequence joins TRBV2 and TRBJ1-2; no firm D call. The V and J ends lost 3 bases and 4 bases respectively, with 9 bases between them. The CDR3 extends over 13 amino acids. Germline loops: CDR1 SNHLY, CDR2 FYNNEI. The CDR3 DNA follows: TGTGCCAGCAGTGACCAGGCGGGCTATGGCTACACCTTC. It encodes CASSDQAGYGYTF.